The T cell receptor (beta chain) described here comes from a study of T cells in Graves' hyperthyroidism and ophthalmopathy. Ten or more counts support this clonotype. TCR beta CDR3 sequences were amplified from RNA transcripts. Initially, a first-round RT-PCR of the TCR CDR3 employed the HTBI primer set. TCRdb ran MiXCR on the multiplex PCR reads and lists one entry per CDR3 protein. Found here are a few hundred thousand distinct CDR3 sequences, 15% of them singletons; the top ten hold approximately 29%. CDR1 and CDR2 from the germline V gene are DFQATT and SNEGSKA (reference sequence). The germline V and J ends were trimmed by 5 bases and 1 base, with 13 bases remaining between them. The CDR3 runs to 14 residues.

Material for sequencing was blood. This TCR came from a woman between 25 and 40 years old with Graves' hyperthyroidism. V usage is TRBV20-1 and J usage is TRBJ2-3; tentative D call: TRBD1 (6 bases). This chain's CDR3 is CSAHSWTGTDTQYF. In nucleotides, the CDR3 is TGCAGTGCTCATTCATGGACAGGCACAGATACGCAGTATTTT.